This T cell receptor (beta chain) is from a study of blood T cell repertoires in COVID-19. Clones were read by immunoSEQ multiplex PCR, and TCRdb kept only the in-frame ones, dropping some. The sample includes just over 250,000 clones, about 87% of them seen just once. The length of the CDR3 is 12 residues. The V and J ends lost 4 bases and 2 bases respectively, with 8 bases between them. CDR1 is GTSNPN and CDR2 is SVGIG in the germline V gene (reference sequence). Input material: peripheral blood. This rearrangement joins TRBV30 to TRBJ1-2, with D perhaps TRBD1 (5 bases). The receptor was derived from a woman aged 70-85 years with COVID-19, enrolled during active disease. The CDR3 loop reads CAWNRGNYGYTF. CDR3 nucleotide sequence: TGTGCCTGGAACCGGGGGAACTATGGCTACACCTTC.